The 23 T cell receptor beta chains given below trace back to one sample, sequenced in a study of cytomegalovirus exposure and HLA in healthy donors. Amplification used 60 Vbeta primers and 13 Jbeta primers. Repertoires were generated with immunoSEQ multiplex PCR, while TCRdb's copy carries only in-frame clones and drops some. Here the sample spans about 120,000 clones, over 70% being singletons. Material: PBMCs. The receptors come from a woman aged 45-65 years in good health and CMV-seronegative.

The CDR3 sequence: CASSSGLAGGEQYF. The CDR3 bases are TGTGCCAGCAGCTCGGGACTAGCGGGAGGAGAGCAGTACTTC. The V and J genes are TRBV7-2 and TRBJ2-7, with 15 nucleotides matching TRBD2. With 4 bases clipped from V and 7 bases from J, the junction kept 2 bases outside the gene matches. There are 14 residues in the CDR3. The germline V gene encodes CDR1 SGHTA and CDR2 FQGNSA.

The rearrangement joins TRBV20-1 to TRBJ2-5; D uncertain. Germline-derived CDR1 and CDR2 are DFQATT and SNEGSKA (reference sequence). The CDR3 loop spans 11 amino acids. The germline V and J ends were trimmed by 1 base and 2 bases, with 2 bases remaining between them. This CDR3 is CSARAQETQYF. CDR3 bases: TGCAGTGCTAGAGCGCAAGAGACCCAGTACTTC.

The chain carries TRBV6-5 and TRBJ1-1; TRBD1 might be the D (6 bases). Trimming stripped 4 bases from V and 1 base from J, with 7 bases between. This CDR3 spans 13 amino acids. CDR1 and CDR2 (germline): MNHEY, SVGAGI. In DNA form, the CDR3 reads TGTGCCAGCAGTTGGGGGCCGAACACTGAAGCTTTCTTT. Its protein product is CASSWGPNTEAFF.

This clone came up a few times. The CDR3 region is CASSLSGYEQYF. In DNA form, the CDR3 reads TGTGCCAGCAGCTTAAGCGGCTACGAGCAGTACTTC. The gene calls are TRBV7-2 and TRBJ2-7; TRBD2 might be the D (5 bases). V was shortened by 2 bases and J by 3 bases, with 5 bases between the two germline ends. The germline V gene has CDR1 SGHTA and CDR2 FQGNSA. The CDR3 totals 12 residues.

The gene calls are TRBV6-6 and TRBJ1-5; no reliable D call. Germline CDR1 and CDR2: MNHNY and SVGAGI (reference sequence). The CDR3 spans 15 residues. Trimming removed 2 bases from V and 0 bases from J, with 8 bases in between. The CDR3 coding sequence is TGTGCCAGCAGTTACGTACAGACTAGCAATCAGCCCCAGCATTTT. Its translation is CASSYVQTSNQPQHF.

The V and J genes are TRBV5-4 and TRBJ2-3; 14 bases align to TRBD2. Germline V lookup: CDR1 SGHNT, CDR2 YYREEE (reference sequence). Trimming at V came to 5 bases and at J to 0 bases, leaving 5 bases not matched to a gene. The CDR3 spans 17 residues. The CDR3 spells CASRSTSGGVSTDTQYF. In nucleotides, the CDR3 is TGTGCCAGCAGATCGACTAGCGGGGGGGTTAGCACAGATACGCAGTATTTT.

The V gene is TRBV19, the J gene TRBJ1-2; tentative D call: TRBD1 (6 bases). Trimming took off 3 bases at V and 7 bases at J, with 18 bases between the two ends. Germline CDR1 LNHDA, CDR2 SQIVND (reference sequence). This CDR3 spans 15 amino acids. In nucleotides, the CDR3 is TGTGCCAGTAGTATCAATGGGGGCCAGCGAGGTGGCTACACCTTC. Amino acids: CASSINGGQRGGYTF.

The chain uses TRBV5-8 and TRBJ1-6, with 7 bases identical to TRBD1. Unmatched junction bases numbered 6, after V lost 3 bases and J lost 9 bases. The CDR3 contains 14 residues. Per germline, CDR1 SGHTS and CDR2 YDEGEE. CDR3 residues: CASSSDRDTSPLHF. The CDR3, as DNA: TGTGCCAGCAGCTCTGACAGGGACACTTCACCCCTCCACTTT.

This chain connects TRBV30 to TRBJ1-2, with unresolved D. Trimming pared 0 bases from V and 2 bases from J, leaving 7 bases between. CDR3 length equals 13 residues. Germline CDR1 and CDR2: GTSNPN and SVGIG (reference sequence). CDR3 nucleotides: TGTGCCTGGAGTGTAACGGGGAACTATGGCTACACCTTC. Its protein product is CAWSVTGNYGYTF.

The chain couples TRBV7-2 to TRBJ2-7; D perhaps matches TRBD1 (5 bases). CDR3 size: 13 residues. The germline V gene has CDR1 SGHTA and CDR2 FQGNSA. V shed 5 bases and J shed 3 bases, with 11 bases lying between them. The CDR3 sequence: CASSRGDSYEQYF. The CDR3 nucleotides are TGTGCCAGCAGCCGTGGAGACAGCTACGAGCAGTACTTC.

This clone was observed a single time. One end of the junction is discordant with germline, which a read error may explain. V gene TRBV7-9 combines with J gene TRBJ1-2, with D unclear. The length of the CDR3 is 12 residues. Germline CDR1 and CDR2: SEHNR and FQNEAQ (reference sequence). The CDR3 DNA is TGTTCCAGCAGCATTACGGGTGATGGCTACACCTTC. The encoded protein is CSSSITGDGYTF.

Here the CDR3 DNA reads TGTGCCTGGAGCGGGGCGGGACCCACCTACGAGCAGTACTTC. Translating it yields CAWSGAGPTYEQYF. The chain recombines TRBV30 with TRBJ2-7; D is possibly TRBD2 (6 bases). The CDR3 is 14 amino acids. Germline CDR1 and CDR2: GTSNPN and SVGIG (reference sequence). V was pared by 3 bases and J by 2 bases, with 14 bases between.

The V gene is TRBV19, the J gene TRBJ2-7; 7 positions agree with TRBD1. This CDR3 has 15 amino acids. J lost 4 bases, V lost 6 bases, and 12 bases had no gene match. Per germline, CDR1 LNHDA and CDR2 SQIVND (reference sequence). The CDR3 is CASSIQGTGVYEQYF. The CDR3 nucleotides are TGTGCCAGTAGCATTCAAGGCACAGGGGTGTACGAGCAGTACTTC.

The chain links TRBV27 to TRBJ1-5; possible D gene TRBD1, 5 bases. The CDR3 runs to 17 residues. V lost 6 bases and J lost 0, with 18 bases in between. Germline values: CDR1 MNHEY, CDR2 SMNVEV (reference sequence). CDR3: CASRGSTGPYSNQPQHF. DNA of the CDR3: TGTGCCAGCAGGGGGTCCACAGGCCCGTATAGCAATCAGCCCCAGCATTTT.

The chain combines TRBV7-9 with TRBJ2-1, with 9 positions matching TRBD1. Trimming removed 4 bases from V and 3 bases from J; junction bases left unmatched: 13. Germline CDR1 and CDR2: SEHNR and FQNEAQ (reference sequence). There are 18 residues in the CDR3. The CDR3 sequence is CASSSDRGQRAYYNEQFF. Here the CDR3 DNA reads TGTGCCAGCAGCTCGGACAGGGGTCAGAGGGCCTACTACAATGAGCAGTTCTTC.

The sample holds a few counts of this clone. The chain carries TRBV5-1 and TRBJ2-7, with 7 bases matching TRBD2. The CDR3 extends over 15 amino acids. Unmatched junction bases numbered 8, after V lost 3 bases and J lost 2 bases. Germline V lookup: CDR1 SGHRS, CDR2 YFSETQ. The CDR3 sequence: CASSWTSGGTYEQYF. CDR3 coding DNA: TGCGCCAGCAGCTGGACCTCGGGGGGAACCTACGAGCAGTACTTC.

The rearrangement joins TRBV6-4 to TRBJ1-5, with 8 bases lining up with TRBD1. The CDR3 is made up of 13 amino acids. From germline, CDR1 is MRHNA and CDR2 SNTAGT. V dropped 6 bases and J dropped 6; count of bases not matched to a gene: 4. This CDR3 is CASSVDRAQPQHF. The CDR3 DNA reads as TGTGCCAGCAGCGTGGACAGGGCTCAGCCCCAGCATTTT.

J is TRBJ2-5 and V is TRBV7-2, with TRBD2 matching 12 bases. The length of the CDR3 is 15 residues. Germline CDR1 is SGHTA and CDR2 is FQGNSA. V dropped 3 bases and J dropped 5; count of bases not matched to a gene: 4. The CDR3 sequence is CASSLRLAGEETQYF. The CDR3 coding sequence is TGTGCCAGCAGCTTGCGACTAGCGGGAGAGGAGACCCAGTACTTC.

The chain couples TRBV29-1 to TRBJ1-6; a possible D gene is TRBD1 (5 bases). Deletions cut 7 bases from V and 10 bases from J, with 23 bases between. Germline CDR1 SQVTM, CDR2 ANQGSEA. This CDR3 is built from 15 residues. In DNA, the CDR3 is TGCAGCGCCACCGTTGGGGGGGAAGGAGCCTCACCCCTCCACTTT. Translated: CSATVGGEGASPLHF.

This rearrangement joins TRBV5-5 to TRBJ2-7; D is possibly TRBD2 (5 bases). Trimming left V 0 bases short and J 4 bases short, with 14 bases between. Per germline, CDR1 SGHKS and CDR2 YYEKEE (reference sequence). This CDR3 contains 15 residues. In nucleotides, the CDR3 is TGTGCCAGCAGCTTGGGAGGGCCCCCTCTTTACGAGCAGTACTTC. Residues: CASSLGGPPLYEQYF.

The gene calls are TRBV2 and TRBJ2-3; perhaps TRBD1 as D (7 bases). CDR3 length equals 15 residues. Trimming cost V 4 bases and J 2 bases, with 13 bases left between them. CDR1 and CDR2 from the germline V gene are SNHLY and FYNNEI. CDR3 residues: CASSGRGDHTDTQYF. The CDR3 DNA reads TGTGCCAGCAGTGGCAGGGGGGATCACACAGATACGCAGTATTTT.

The chain carries TRBV5-1 and TRBJ1-6; D is unresolved. This CDR3 is built from 18 residues. Germline V gene sequence: CDR1 SGHRS, CDR2 YFSETQ. Between the trimmed V and J ends, which lost 4 bases and 0 bases, there was a span of 17 bases. CDR3 sequence: CASSVNPGGSSYNSPLHF. DNA for the CDR3: TGCGCCAGCAGCGTGAACCCCGGAGGCAGCTCCTATAATTCACCCCTCCACTTT.

This clone was recorded once. The chain employs TRBV30 and TRBJ2-3; D not resolved. The germline V gene encodes CDR1 GTSNPN and CDR2 SVGIG (reference sequence). The CDR3 has 14 residues. V gave up 4 bases and J gave up 3 bases, with 14 bases separating them. CDR3 in amino acids: CAWIRASRTDTQYF. In DNA form, the CDR3 reads TGTGCCTGGATACGAGCGTCTCGGACAGATACGCAGTATTTT.